These 29 T cell receptor beta chains were sequenced from one sample in a study of cytomegalovirus exposure and HLA in healthy donors. The assay was immunoSEQ multiplex PCR, and TCRdb's table has in-frame clones only and misses some. The data hold under 85,000 clones, with around 92% observed a single time. Input material: PBMCs. The receptors were sampled from a man aged 18-30 years in good health and CMV-seropositive.

The chain uses TRBV6-5 and TRBJ2-7; 7 nucleotides align to TRBD1. CDR1 is MNHEY, CDR2 SVGAGI, per germline. This CDR3 has 15 residues. V gave up 5 bases and J gave up 3 bases; unmatched junction bases: 10. This chain's CDR3 is CASSRTGEGIYEQYF. The DNA for the CDR3 is TGTGCCAGCAGTCGTACAGGGGAAGGTATCTACGAGCAGTACTTC.

The gene calls are TRBV10-2 and TRBJ2-1, with a weak D call TRBD2 (5 bases). This CDR3 has 10 amino acids. V lost 10 bases, J lost 15 bases, and 16 bases lay in between. The germline CDR1 and CDR2 sequences are WSHSY and SAAADI. CDR3: CATSGNFWFF. CDR3 nucleotides: TGCGCCACCTCCGGGAATTTTTGGTTCTTC.

The genes are TRBV2 and TRBJ2-7; TRBD2 might be the D (5 bases). Between the trimmed V and J ends, which lost 3 bases and 1 base, there was a span of 16 bases. The V gene's germline CDR1 is SNHLY and CDR2 FYNNEI. The CDR3 runs 16 residues. CDR3 region: CASSEGGSRLSYEQYF. The CDR3 region has the DNA TGTGCCAGCAGTGAGGGCGGCAGTCGACTATCCTACGAGCAGTACTTC.

V is TRBV29-1 and J is TRBJ2-1, with 8 bases fitting TRBD1. CDR3 size: 15 residues. V lost 2 bases, J lost 4 bases, and 7 bases stayed unmatched. The germline V gene has CDR1 SQVTM and CDR2 ANQGSEA. CDR3 residues: CSVENGTGFYNEQFF. CDR3 in DNA: TGCAGCGTTGAAAACGGGACAGGATTTTACAATGAGCAGTTCTTC.

The V gene is TRBV5-4, the J gene TRBJ1-4; TRBD1 matches 8 bases. Trimming took 5 bases from V and 5 from J; bases not matched to a gene: 5. The CDR3 is 14 residues long. CDR1 and CDR2 from the germline V gene are SGHNT and YYREEE (reference sequence). CDR3 in amino acids: CASSFGQGNEKLFF. The DNA for the CDR3 is TGTGCCAGCAGTTTTGGACAGGGAAATGAAAAACTGTTTTTT.

The chain has TRBV4-1 and TRBJ2-4; perhaps TRBD2 as D (6 bases). V lost 1 base and J lost 6, with 13 bases in between. CDR3 length: 15 amino acids. Germline CDR1 and CDR2: MGHRA and YSYEKL. The CDR3, as DNA: TGCGCCAGCAGCCAAGGAAGCCTAGCGTTAAACATTCAGTACTTC. Encoded protein: CASSQGSLALNIQYF.

The chain has TRBV5-6 and TRBJ1-5, with a tentative D call TRBD1 (6 bases). The V end lost 5 bases, the J end lost 7 bases, and 10 bases lay between the germline ends. CDR3 length: 12 residues. Germline values: CDR1 SGHDT, CDR2 YYEEEE. CDR3 sequence reads: CASSYRAQPQHF. DNA for the CDR3: TGTGCCAGCAGTTACAGGGCACAGCCCCAGCATTTT.

This clone has only one observation. This chain links TRBV6-1 with TRBJ2-2, with D uncertain. The CDR3 consists of 14 residues. From germline, CDR1 is MNHNS and CDR2 SASEGT. The V end was cut by 5 bases, the J end by 1 base, with 8 bases between. The CDR3 region has the DNA TGTGCCAGCAGTAACATAATGAACACCGGGGAGCTGTTTTTT. It encodes CASSNIMNTGELFF.

The chain recombines TRBV5-4 with TRBJ2-3; D might be TRBD2 (5 bases). Germline CDR1 and CDR2: SGHNT and YYREEE (reference sequence). Trimming stripped 0 bases from V and 8 bases from J, with 7 bases between. The length of the CDR3 is 12 residues. CDR3 sequence: CASSLGGGTQYF. For the CDR3, the DNA is TGTGCCAGCAGCTTGGGAGGAGGTACGCAGTATTTT.

The chain links TRBV7-6 to TRBJ2-7; a weak D match, TRBD2 (6 bases). Germline V CDR1 and CDR2: SGHVS, FNYEAQ. Between the trimmed V and J ends, which lost 2 bases and 0 bases, there was a span of 11 bases. This CDR3 contains 15 residues. For the CDR3, the DNA is TGTGCCAGCAGCTTACAATCGGGAGACTCCTACGAGCAGTACTTC. Translated, it gives CASSLQSGDSYEQYF.

The chain uses TRBV7-3 and TRBJ2-3, with 13 bases matching TRBD2. The trim removed 3 bases at V and 6 bases at J, leaving 12 bases unmatched. Germline loops: CDR1 SGHTA, CDR2 FQGTGA. CDR3 length: 18 residues. As DNA, the CDR3 is TGTGCCAGCAGCTTGCACGGGACTAGCGGGATGGAAGGGGATACGCAGTATTTT. Translating it yields CASSLHGTSGMEGDTQYF.

This clone came up once. The chain has TRBV2 and TRBJ2-7, with 10 bases that match TRBD1. V lost 8 bases and J lost 5; bases outside the gene matches: 9. Germline V gene sequence: CDR1 SNHLY, CDR2 FYNNEI. The CDR3 sequence is 14 residues long. CDR3: CASLAGTGVDEQYF. The CDR3 nucleotides read TGTGCCAGCTTGGCCGGGACAGGGGTGGACGAGCAGTACTTC.

The chain combines TRBV5-1 with TRBJ2-3; weak D call: TRBD1 (5 bases). Per the germline V gene, CDR1 is SGHRS and CDR2 is YFSETQ. The CDR3 length is 14 residues. Trimming pared 4 bases from V and 5 bases from J, leaving 14 bases between. In DNA, the CDR3 is TGCGCCAGCAGCCTCCAGGGTGTAGAAGATACGCAGTATTTT. This gives the protein CASSLQGVEDTQYF.

CDR3 DNA: TGTGCCAGCAGCTTAGATGGCAGGAGGGAGACCCAGTACTTC. Translating it yields CASSLDGRRETQYF. The chain couples TRBV7-8 to TRBJ2-5; perhaps TRBD2 as D (5 bases). V lost 1 base to trimming and J lost 5 bases, with 11 bases between them. CDR3 length: 14 amino acids. Germline CDR1 is SGHVS and CDR2 is FQNEAQ.

The chain couples TRBV30 to TRBJ1-3; possibly TRBD1 for D (5 bases). Germline assignment: CDR1 GTSNPN and CDR2 SVGIG (reference sequence). CDR3 size: 16 residues. Trimming took off 5 bases at V and 4 bases at J, with 21 bases between the two ends. CDR3 loop: CAWLGGVRLSGNTIYF. For the CDR3, the DNA is TGTGCCTGGCTGGGGGGGGTTCGGTTGTCCGGAAACACCATATATTTT.

The V gene is TRBV5-1, the J gene TRBJ2-3; D possibly corresponds to TRBD2 (6 bases). Trimming left V 4 bases short and J 2 bases short, with 14 bases between. CDR3 length: 15 residues. Germline-derived CDR1 and CDR2 are SGHRS and YFSETQ. The CDR3 region is CASSLAGFFTDTQYF. The CDR3 nucleotides read TGCGCCAGCAGCCTGGCGGGATTCTTCACAGATACGCAGTATTTT.

This clone was counted only a few times. The chain carries TRBV6-4 and TRBJ2-2; tentative D call: TRBD2 (6 bases). The CDR3 is 15 amino acids. The germline V gene has CDR1 MRHNA and CDR2 SNTAGT. Trimming took off 0 bases at V and 1 base at J, with 6 bases between the two ends. CDR3 in amino acids: CASSDSSGNTGELFF. As DNA, the CDR3 is TGTGCCAGCAGTGACTCTAGCGGGAACACCGGGGAGCTGTTTTTT.

The rearrangement uses TRBV7-2 and TRBJ1-5; TRBD1 matches at 8 bases. V lost 2 bases, J lost 9 bases, and 3 bases stayed unmatched. Germline V gene lookup returns CDR1 SGHTA and CDR2 FQGNSA. The CDR3 extends over 13 amino acids. CDR3 loop: CASSLQGARPQHF. In DNA, the CDR3 is TGTGCCAGCAGCTTACAGGGGGCGAGGCCCCAGCATTTT. The whole variable domain, filled in from reference TRBV7-2 and TRBJ1-5, reads GAGVSQSPSNKVTEKGKDVELRCDPISGHTALYWYRQSLGQGLEFLIYFQGNSAPDKSGLPSDRFSAERTGGSVSTLTIQRTQQEDSAVYLCASSLQGARPQHFGDGTRLSIL.

This chain joins TRBV28 and TRBJ2-7; 7 bases map to TRBD1. This CDR3 is 13 amino acids long. Germline-derived CDR1 and CDR2 are MDHEN and SYDVKM. Unmatched junction bases numbered 7, after V lost 4 bases and J lost 7 bases. The CDR3 DNA is TGTGCCAGCAGTTGGGGACAGCTACAGGAGCAGTACTTC. It translates to CASSWGQLQEQYF.

This clone has just one count. This sequence joins TRBV10-1 and TRBJ1-1, with 7 bases matching TRBD1. CDR1 and CDR2 (germline): WNHNN, SYGVQD (reference sequence). With V trimmed by 6 bases and J by 3 bases, 4 bases remained unmatched. The CDR3 totals 13 residues. As DNA, the CDR3 is TGCGCCAGCAGAGTTGGGACAGACACTGAAGCTTTCTTT. Amino acids: CASRVGTDTEAFF.

V usage is TRBV6-5 and J usage is TRBJ2-7, with 11 bases fitting TRBD1. Trimming cost V 11 bases and J 5 bases; bases outside gene matches: 5. This CDR3 region has 12 residues. Germline CDR1 and CDR2: MNHEY and SVGAGI. The CDR3 sequence is CAARTGGNEQYF. The CDR3 bases are TGTGCCGCCCGGACAGGGGGCAACGAGCAGTACTTC.

The V gene is TRBV10-1, the J gene TRBJ2-1; D perhaps matches TRBD2 (6 bases). Trimming pared 0 bases from V and 2 bases from J, leaving 8 bases between. Germline CDR1 is WNHNN and CDR2 is SYGVQD (reference sequence). This CDR3 has 15 amino acids. The CDR3: CASSESASAYNEQFF. DNA of the CDR3: TGCGCCAGCAGTGAGTCTGCTAGCGCCTACAATGAGCAGTTCTTC.

This chain connects TRBV11-2 to TRBJ1-3; a weak D match, TRBD1 (6 bases). The CDR3 loop spans 15 amino acids. Germline V gene sequence: CDR1 SGHAT, CDR2 FQNNGV. Trimming took off 0 bases at V and 3 bases at J, with 9 bases between the two ends. CDR3 nucleotides: TGTGCCAGCAGCTTAGATGCAGGGGATGGAAACACCATATATTTT. Translation: CASSLDAGDGNTIYF.

The chain has TRBV27 and TRBJ1-1; D possibly corresponds to TRBD1 (5 bases). V lost 6 bases, J lost 1 base, and 15 bases lay in between. CDR3 length: 15 amino acids. CDR1 is MNHEY, CDR2 SMNVEV, per germline (reference sequence). The CDR3 here is CASRETGLANTEAFF. The CDR3 nucleotides read TGTGCCAGCAGAGAAACAGGTTTGGCGAACACTGAAGCTTTCTTT.

This chain connects TRBV2 to TRBJ2-1, with a weak D call TRBD1 (6 bases). Per germline, CDR1 SNHLY and CDR2 FYNNEI. The CDR3 consists of 15 residues. Between the trimmed V and J ends, which lost 3 bases and 4 bases, there was a span of 13 bases. The CDR3 DNA reads TGTGCCAGCAGTGAGGGACATTCACCTTACAATGAGCAGTTCTTC. It yields the protein CASSEGHSPYNEQFF.

The chain links TRBV5-1 to TRBJ2-1, with 7 positions matching TRBD1. The CDR3 has 15 amino acids. The ends lost 1 base at V and 2 bases at J; junction bases unmatched: 3. CDR1 and CDR2 from the germline V gene are SGHRS and YFSETQ. The CDR3 loop reads CASSLRDRAYNEQFF. The CDR3 DNA reads TGCGCCAGCAGCTTGAGGGACAGAGCCTACAATGAGCAGTTCTTC.

The rearrangement links TRBV7-3 to TRBJ2-3, with 8 bases lining up with TRBD2. CDR1 and CDR2 from the germline V gene are SGHTA and FQGTGA. Unmatched junction bases numbered 12, after V lost 1 base and J lost 6 bases. This CDR3 is built from 17 residues. CDR3 loop: CASSLMGREGLLDTQYF. CDR3 sequence (DNA): TGTGCCAGCAGCTTAATGGGTCGGGAGGGCCTCTTGGATACGCAGTATTTT.

This clone has more than one count but fewer than ten. The chain combines TRBV11-3 with TRBJ2-1; TRBD2 agrees at 12 bases. From germline, CDR1 is SGHNT and CDR2 YENEEA. The CDR3 runs to 18 residues. V lost 5 bases, J lost 2 bases, and 10 bases stayed unmatched. CDR3 sequence reads: CASSTPTSGSLAYNEQFF. For the CDR3, the DNA is TGTGCCAGCAGCACCCCGACTAGCGGGAGTCTGGCCTACAATGAGCAGTTCTTC.

This clone was observed a few times. The chain carries TRBV6-1 and TRBJ2-7; D might be TRBD2 (6 bases). The CDR3 is 15 residues long. Looked up from germline, CDR1 is MNHNS and CDR2 is SASEGT. V shed 4 bases and J shed 6 bases, with 19 bases lying between them. The CDR3 protein is CASSAIPGLSSEQYF. For the CDR3, the DNA is TGTGCCAGCAGTGCGATACCGGGACTCTCTAGCGAGCAGTACTTC.